This entry is about one T cell receptor (beta chain). Antigen specificity is unknown. It was with 60 Vbeta and 13 Jbeta primers that the PCR ran. The table came from immunoSEQ multiplex PCR; TCRdb's copy has only in-frame clones and leaves some out. This sample contains about 110,000 clones. The data originate from a study of cytomegalovirus exposure and HLA in healthy donors. Per the germline V gene, CDR1 is SGHRS and CDR2 is YFSETQ. The CDR3 runs 14 residues. With V trimmed by 5 bases and J by 3 bases, 6 bases remained unmatched. Study-wide points: Later analysis associated a missense DCLRE1C variant with TCR beta V- and J-gene trimming. According to reports, the classifier identified cytomegalovirus status with high specificity and sensitivity. Under in vitro conditions, three CMV-associated chains were confirmed as specific for CMV antigens. The likely origin of a cluster of highly shared sequence variants was a sequencing artifact.

This receptor was identified in a man aged 45-65 years in good health and CMV-seronegative. J is TRBJ2-7 and V is TRBV5-1; 9 bases align to TRBD1. Material: PBMCs. The CDR3: CASSSGQGIYEQYF. The DNA of the CDR3 is TGCGCCAGCAGTTCGGGACAGGGAATCTACGAGCAGTACTTC.